What follows is one T cell receptor beta chain and its context. These data are taken from a study of blood T cell repertoires in COVID-19. Study context: COVID-19 samples from acute and convalescent phases originated in the United States, Italy and Spain.

Cohort allocation depended upon clinical history that participants reported. V was clipped by 7 bases and J by 0 bases, with 14 bases between them. The CDR3 is made up of 16 amino acids. The germline CDR1 and CDR2 sequences are KGHDR and SFDVKD. The protocol was immunoSEQ multiplex PCR, while the TCRdb copy is restricted to in-frame clones and leaves out a portion. The sample contains about 210,000 clones, about 83% of which appear only once. What was sequenced was PBMCs or T cells enriched from blood (not recorded which). The TCR was taken from a young woman who had been exposed to COVID-19. This rearrangement joins TRBV24-1 to TRBJ2-2; maybe TRBD1 (6 bases). The CDR3 region has the DNA TGTGCCACCAGACTTCCGGGACAAGCGAACACCGGGGAGCTGTTTTTT. It specifies CATRLPGQANTGELFF.